The source of this T cell receptor (beta chain) is a study of blood T cells in healthy people across ages. Broader study findings: There were more naive CD4+ cells and higher diversity in long-lived donors than in aged donors. Per-million-T-cell TCR beta diversity fell roughly linearly with age.

As to this clonotype: As yet, its antigen is unknown.

Primers used in a second PCR of roughly 7 to 12 cycles were a sample-barcoded 5' primer and a J-beta primer mix. TCRdb independently ran MiXCR on the 5' RACE reads; one entry per CDR3 protein. The sample has almost 800,000 distinct CDR3 sequences, 55% to 70% seen once; the top ten hold about 20%. Unmatched junction bases numbered 8, after V lost 5 bases and J lost 6 bases. The CDR3 length is 17 residues. Germline V gene data show CDR1 as SGHTA and CDR2 as FQGNSA. The sample taken for sequencing was blood. The TCR was taken from a man younger than 40 in good health. The J gene is TRBJ2-2, the V gene TRBV7-2; 14 bases map to TRBD2. CDR3 DNA sequence: TGTGCCAGCAGCCCCCGACTAGCGGGGGGGCCTCCCGGGGAGCTGTTTTTT. Translating gives CASSPRLAGGPPGELFF. The whole variable domain, remainder taken from reference TRBV7-2 and TRBJ2-2, is GAGVSQSPSNKVTEKGKDVELRCDPISGHTALYWYRQSLGQGLEFLIYFQGNSAPDKSGLPSDRFSAERTGGSVSTLTIQRTQQEDSAVYLCASSPRLAGGPPGELFFGEGSRLTVL.